This entry lists 24 T cell receptor beta chains sequenced from one sample in a study of monozygotic twins with inflammatory bowel disease. TCRdb re-called the 5' RACE reads; every CDR3 protein appears as one record, without DNA. The sample yields 310,000 or so distinct CDR3 sequences, of which the top ten take up 2% to 2.5%. The source material was blood. The receptors were sampled from a human donor with ulcerative colitis or Crohn's disease, or a healthy co-twin of an affected twin (not recorded which).

The chain carries TRBV6-4 and TRBJ1-1; the TCRdb D gene call, TRBD1, has no DNA to confirm it. Germline CDR1 reads MRHNA; CDR2 reads SNTAGT. This CDR3 region has 14 residues. CDR3: CASSEDREKAEAFF.

The V and J genes are TRBV20-1 and TRBJ2-7; TCRdb names TRBD1, which stays unverified in the absence of DNA. Germline CDR1 DFQATT, CDR2 SNEGSKA (reference sequence). This CDR3 comprises 15 residues. The CDR3 reads CSARAGTPLLYEQYF.

This chain uses TRBV2 with TRBJ2-5; with no DNA, the TCRdb D assignment of TRBD1 cannot be verified. This CDR3 region has 13 residues. CDR1 is SNHLY and CDR2 is FYNNEI in the germline V gene. The CDR3 loop reads CASIDREQETQYF.

The genes are TRBV12-3 or TRBV12-4 and TRBJ1-2; TCRdb reports TRBD1, a call that lacks DNA to check it against. The CDR3 is 16 residues long. CDR3 residues: CASSPSNRVTNYGYTF.

The chain joins TRBV28 to TRBJ2-7; checking the TCRdb D call of TRBD1 is not possible without DNA. The CDR3 loop spans 13 amino acids. Germline V gene data show CDR1 as MDHEN and CDR2 as SYDVKM. CDR3 amino acids: CASSSPDSYEQYF.

The gene calls are TRBV7-2 and TRBJ2-6. The CDR3 is 17 amino acids. Germline V gene lookup returns CDR1 SGHTA and CDR2 FQGNSA. CDR3 loop: CASSLGGSNSGANVLTF. Supplemented by reference TRBV7-2 and TRBJ2-6, the full variable domain reads GAGVSQSPSNKVTEKGKDVELRCDPISGHTALYWYRQSLGQGLEFLIYFQGNSAPDKSGLPSDRFSAERTGGSVSTLTIQRTQQEDSAVYLCASSLGGSNSGANVLTFGAGSRLTVL.

This chain connects TRBV20-1 to TRBJ2-3; with no DNA, the TCRdb D assignment of TRBD2 cannot be verified. The CDR3 is made up of 15 amino acids. Germline V gene data show CDR1 as DFQATT and CDR2 as SNEGSKA (reference sequence). This CDR3 is CSARDVAGVTDTQYF.

The V and J genes are TRBV7-2 and TRBJ2-3; TCRdb returns TRBD1, unconfirmable since there is no DNA. The CDR3 spans 17 residues. Germline V gene sequence: CDR1 SGHTA, CDR2 FQGNSA. The CDR3 is CASSLERTGVLGDTQYF.

The chain is built from TRBV9 and TRBJ1-6. The CDR3 has 14 residues. Germline assignment: CDR1 SGDLS and CDR2 YYNGEE. CDR3 sequence: CASSVGGVGSPLHF.

This chain links TRBV18 with TRBJ2-7. Looked up from germline, CDR1 is KGHSH and CDR2 is LQKENI. The CDR3 runs 16 residues. The CDR3 region is CASSPNLSQGLYEQYF.

The CDR3 sequence is CASTSDRIIYEQYF. The chain uses TRBV28 and TRBJ2-7; TCRdb's D gene call, TRBD1, goes unchecked for lack of DNA. The germline V gene encodes CDR1 MDHEN and CDR2 SYDVKM. The CDR3 length is 14 residues.

CDR3 loop: CASSPSGNIATDTQYF. J is TRBJ2-3 and V is TRBV28; TCRdb outputs TRBD2, but without DNA this stays unchecked. CDR1 and CDR2 from the germline V gene are MDHEN and SYDVKM. The CDR3 loop spans 16 amino acids.

This rearrangement joins TRBV4-1 to TRBJ2-5. Germline CDR1 is MGHRA and CDR2 is YSYEKL. The CDR3 covers 14 residues. CDR3 region: CASSLDWSQETQYF.

The chain has TRBV3-1 and TRBJ2-2; TCRdb's assignment of TRBD2 cannot be checked, as there is no DNA. Germline V lookup: CDR1 LGHDT, CDR2 YNNKEL (reference sequence). CDR3 length: 16 residues. CDR3 protein: CASSQAAGGGLGELFF.

The chain couples TRBV2 to TRBJ1-2; TCRdb returns TRBD1, unconfirmable since there is no DNA. The CDR3 runs 14 residues. In germline, CDR1 is SNHLY, CDR2 FYNNEI. This CDR3 reads CASRRSGAGDAYTF.

V gene TRBV6-2 or TRBV6-3 combines with J gene TRBJ1-4; TCRdb names TRBD1, which stays unverified in the absence of DNA. The CDR3 contains 12 residues. The germline V gene has CDR1 MNHEY and CDR2 SVGEGT. CDR3 sequence: CATPGRNEKLFF.

This rearrangement joins TRBV5-6 to TRBJ2-3. Germline V CDR1 and CDR2: SGHDT, YYEEEE. This CDR3 is 15 amino acids long. The CDR3 loop is CASSFDGVNTDTQYF.

V usage is TRBV5-6 and J usage is TRBJ2-5. The CDR3 loop spans 14 amino acids. Per germline, CDR1 SGHDT and CDR2 YYEEEE. The CDR3 loop is CASSEAGFQETQYF.

V is TRBV5-1 and J is TRBJ1-2; TCRdb designates TRBD1, a call that cannot be tested without DNA. The CDR3 loop spans 13 amino acids. Germline V lookup: CDR1 SGHRS, CDR2 YFSETQ. The chain's CDR3 is CASSMTGDYGYTF. Using reference TRBV5-1 and TRBJ1-2 for the parts outside the CDR3, the full variable domain is KAGVTQTPRYLIKTRGQQVTLSCSPISGHRSVSWYQQTPGQGLQFLFEYFSETQRNKGNFPGRFSGRQFSNSRSEMNVSTLELGDSALYLCASSMTGDYGYTFGSGTRLTVV.

The rearrangement uses TRBV28 and TRBJ1-2; TCRdb reports TRBD1, a call that lacks DNA to check it against. The CDR3 contains 14 residues. Germline CDR1 and CDR2: MDHEN and SYDVKM. The CDR3 sequence: CASSATGGDYGYTF.

The chain employs TRBV7-9 and TRBJ1-2. CDR1 and CDR2 (germline): SEHNR, FQNEAQ (reference sequence). This CDR3 is built from 13 residues. The CDR3 sequence is CASSLTDVEGYTF.

The chain is built from TRBV20-1 and TRBJ2-7; without DNA, the TCRdb call of TRBD1 cannot be checked. This CDR3 is built from 13 residues. Per the germline V gene, CDR1 is DFQATT and CDR2 is SNEGSKA (reference sequence). The CDR3 spells CSARFTGVYEQYF.

V gene TRBV9 combines with J gene TRBJ2-1; the TRBD1 assignment by TCRdb is unverifiable without DNA. CDR3 size: 15 residues. Looked up from germline, CDR1 is SGDLS and CDR2 is YYNGEE. The CDR3 sequence is CASSVMGQANDEQFF.

The rearrangement links TRBV10-3 to TRBJ1-1; TCRdb's D call of TRBD1 is untestable without DNA. Looked up from germline, CDR1 is ENHRY and CDR2 is SYGVKD. This CDR3 contains 15 residues. The CDR3 reads CAIRRQGAENTEAFF.